This TCR beta chain was recovered during a study of blood T cell repertoires in COVID-19. About the research overall: COVID-19 samples from acute and convalescent phases originated in the United States, Italy and Spain. In each case, the material was cDNA or gDNA derived from T cells, B-cell-depleted T cells, or PBMCs.

V shed 0 bases and J shed 6 bases, with 10 bases lying between them. CDR3 length: 15 amino acids. The germline gives CDR1 KGHDR, CDR2 SFDVKD. Libraries were prepared by immunoSEQ multiplex PCR; TCRdb keeps only in-frame clonotypes and omits some of them. Here the sample spans around 130,000 clones, roughly 79% being singletons. The receptor was derived from a man older than 75 with acute or convalescent COVID-19. Sequencing used peripheral blood. J is TRBJ2-2 and V is TRBV24-1; possibly TRBD1 for D (6 bases). The CDR3 sequence: CATSDLKAGAGELFF. The CDR3 nucleotides read TGTGCCACCAGTGATTTGAAGGCAGGGGCCGGGGAGCTGTTTTTT.